This TCR beta chain was sequenced in a study of T cells in Graves' hyperthyroidism and ophthalmopathy (dated by TCRdb to between 2017 and 2020). In the study overall: Peripheral blood samples were taken at initial diagnosis, before any treatment was given. Prospective prediction of ophthalmopathy was tested in an independent validation cohort consisting of 18 to 20 hyperthyroidism patients and more than 15 patients who later progressed to ophthalmopathy. The 100 discovery patients were divided at random into training and test sets in a 7:3 ratio. After sampling, hyperthyroidism patients received methimazole starting at 30 mg daily, and ophthalmopathy patients received high-dose intravenous methylprednisolone. To identify TCR V-J signatures that set the groups apart, the researchers used a discovery cohort of 95 to 100 patients, made up of around 42 with Graves' ophthalmopathy and 55 to 65 with stable Graves' hyperthyroidism. The paper describes TCR Vbeta CDR3 sequencing of 135 peripheral blood samples, made up of about 41 ophthalmopathy patients, 70 to 80 hyperthyroidism patients and 17 progressor patients. The study also compared thyroid tissue and blood T-cell repertoires from roughly 6 Graves' hyperthyroidism patients.

V and J are truncated by 10 bases and 6 bases respectively, leaving an intervening sequence of 18 bases. The CDR3 goes from the cysteine to the phenylalanine over 13 residues. Left in the record is the CDR3 DNA by itself, 39 bases read in frame from the first base. Comment on this clonotype: The clone's antigen remains unknown. Within one base of it there is no much larger clone, and no base qualities were kept.

Graves' hyperthyroidism was defined as stable when no progression to ophthalmopathy occurred over 18 months of follow-up. Hyperthyroidism patients were newly diagnosed, with disease duration under 2 months, and aged 18 to 65 years. The study excluded patients with uncontrolled infections, other autoimmune diseases, pregnancy or lactation. Diagnoses relied on clinical symptoms, serum thyroxine and TRAb, thyroid ultrasound and orbital computed tomography. Ficoll-Paque density gradient centrifugation was used to isolate PBMCs from 10 ml of fresh peripheral blood. Total RNA was extracted using Trizol reagent, and RNA quality was assessed on an Agilent 2100 Bioanalyzer. What the research found in general, with its limitations: Sample size was not statistically predetermined, and investigators were not blinded to group allocation. Ophthalmopathy was separated from stable hyperthyroidism by a 13 V-J signature model, with approximately 85% sensitivity and approximately 81% specificity obtained in cross-validation and 80%/75% obtained in testing. Most expanded thyroid clonotypes (frequency above 0.001) were also detected in blood, suggesting blood repertoires may reflect thyroid immune responses. In validation, the model predicted progression to ophthalmopathy a median of roughly six months before onset, with over 60% sensitivity and more than 72% specificity.

TCR beta CDR3 regions were amplified from RNA transcripts. The TCR CDR3 was subjected to a first round of RT-PCR using the HTBI primer set and the Qiagen OneStep RT-PCR kit. Libraries were constructed in a second round of multiplex PCR, after which size selection and purification were carried out. Paired-end sequencing of the libraries was performed with 100 bp reads on an Illumina HiSeq2000. In the original analysis: SOAPnuke was used to process the raw data, throwing out any read that contained adapters or uncalled bases, had a mean Phred below 15, or lacked an exact constant-primer or identifier match. High-quality paired reads were merged using COPE v1.2.5, and each unique nucleotide sequence was defined as a clonotype. Clonotypes were aligned to IMGT TRBV, TRBD and TRBJ reference segments using MiTCR v1.1. The analysis included only V-J combinations with a frequency above 0.0001, which together covered about 99% of the repertoires. A TCS score was defined as the ratio between F50 (clonal expansion) and ExV (chaos), using BLOSUM62-based TCRdist between CDR3 peptides within each V-J. Welch's t-statistics and random forest reduced fewer than 600 V-J features to fewer than 15, which were used in a naive Bayes classifier (R e1071). The Morisita-Horn index was used to measure how similar the thyroid and blood repertoires were. The public reads were reprocessed in TCRdb via fastp at Q25 and MiXCR, keeping in-frame beta chains. CDR3 protein sequences are deduplicated, and each keeps its most common genes and DNA. TCRdb's processing, not the authors' own work, is the source of the V and J calls. Within this sample are 700,000 to 850,000 distinct CDR3 sequences, with 35% of them counted one time only. The top ten clonotypes cover more than 25% of the sample.

The sequenced material came from blood. The rearrangement joined TRBV12-3 or TRBV12-4 to TRBJ1-2; TRBD1 is a weak D gene call, 5 bases matching. The sequence came from a woman aged 35 to 49 with Graves' hyperthyroidism. DNA sequence: TGTGCCACCAATTACGCCAGGGAAGATGGCTACACCTTC. It is translated as CATNYAREDGYTF.